This T cell receptor beta chain was captured in a study of identical twins (TCRdb year 2016). For the wider study: The study deep-sequenced TCR alpha and beta repertoires from monozygotic twins, unrelated adults of various ages and cord blood to test whether fetal clonotypes persist. To rule out contamination, replicate twin experiments were performed at different times with different library preparation protocols.

Sequences SGHTA (CDR1) and FQGNSA (CDR2) are obtained from the germline V gene. The CDR3 goes from the cysteine to the phenylalanine over 16 residues. The DNA shown is the 48-base CDR3, in frame from base 1. V loses 1 base, J loses 1 base, and the germline ends lie 11 bases apart. Library prep was done by 5' RACE. The data were produced on an Illumina HiSeq 2000. Template switching added a universal primer binding site, and the final cDNA carried a unique molecular identifier that allowed TCR cDNA molecules to be counted accurately. Specific primers in the conserved constant-segment region were used to synthesize first-strand cDNA for TCR alpha and beta chains. To control for contamination, each cDNA library was double barcoded with a SMART-Mk sample barcode plus Illumina barcodes. TruSeq adapter sequences along with Illumina sample barcodes were introduced in two successive PCR steps. TCR alpha and beta cDNA libraries were sequenced on the Illumina HiSeq platform with custom primers. In the source study's methods: Unique molecular identifiers were extracted from raw reads with MiGEC, and CDR3 positions were determined with MiXCR. Recombination models were inferred per individual with the repgenHMM and IGoR tools using an EM algorithm. The tcR package in R was used for shared clonotype analysis, with sharing normalized by the product of cloneset sizes. To study raw recombination without the effects of thymic and clonal selection, out-of-frame nonproductive sequences were analyzed. Through fastp at Q25 and MiXCR, TCRdb rebuilt clones from the public reads, retaining in-frame beta chains. Merged by CDR3 protein, the rows form single entries marked with the most common genes and DNA. These V and J calls derive from TCRdb rather than the authors' analysis. In this sample the table shows 400,000 to 500,000 distinct CDR3 sequences, roughly 18% of which occur a single time. Around 10% of the sample belongs to the ten largest clones.

General conclusions and limits of the study: In monozygotic twins, recombination models systematically underestimated out-of-frame TCR alpha sharing, but the models matched the sharing seen between unrelated individuals. Abundant cord blood beta clonotypes had fewer insertions, young adult naive repertoires showed a similar but weaker trend, and memory repertoires showed no such trend. Excess twin sharing in beta out-of-frame sequences was weaker because fewer shared sequences lowered the signal-to-noise ratio. Because the same donors could not be followed over many years, conclusions were based on cross-sectional statistical analysis. Zero-insertion analyses could be partly confounded by invariant T cells such as MAIT and iNKT, though diverse VJ usage argued against such confounding for most clonotypes. Compared with coincidental sharing between unrelated individuals, an excess of low generation-probability sequences was observed among out-of-frame TCR alpha sequences shared between twins.

Only healthy Caucasian donors were included. Three unrelated non-twin adults were also sequenced: a male aged 18 to 30, a male aged 50 to 60 and a female aged 50 to 60. Miltenyi CD45RO+ enrichment and human naive T-cell isolation kits were used to isolate memory (CD45RO+) and naive T cells from PBMC. Concerning this clonotype itself: This clone's antigen is unknown. It has no much larger one-base neighbor in the sample; base qualities were not kept.

This receptor chain uses TRBV7-2 and TRBJ1-5; no D gene is confidently identified. The receptor was isolated from a man aged 45-65 years in good health. Material: naive T cells sorted from blood. The cell subset or site label corresponds to: cells isolated with a human naive T-cell isolation kit. The CDR3 in this case is CASSLGLGRSNQPQHF. The sequenced DNA is TGTGCCAGCAGCTTAGGATTGGGCAGAAGCAATCAGCCCCAGCATTTT.